This T cell receptor beta chain was recorded in a study of cytomegalovirus exposure and HLA in healthy donors. The CDR3 covers 14 residues. Germline assignment: CDR1 SEHNR and CDR2 FQNEAQ (reference sequence). V was pared by 5 bases and J by 2 bases, with 5 bases of the junction left unmatched. Both 60 Vbeta primers and 13 Jbeta primers went into the PCR. Clones were read by immunoSEQ multiplex PCR, and TCRdb kept only the in-frame ones, dropping some. The sample consists of 160,000 or so clones, approximately 82% of them appearing once. V gene TRBV7-9 combines with J gene TRBJ2-5, with 7 bases fitting TRBD2. The sequenced material came from PBMCs. This sequence originates from a male donor in good health and CMV-seropositive. In DNA form, the CDR3 reads TGTGCCAGCAGCCTCCGGGAGGTTCAAGAGACCCAGTACTTC. It is translated as CASSLREVQETQYF.